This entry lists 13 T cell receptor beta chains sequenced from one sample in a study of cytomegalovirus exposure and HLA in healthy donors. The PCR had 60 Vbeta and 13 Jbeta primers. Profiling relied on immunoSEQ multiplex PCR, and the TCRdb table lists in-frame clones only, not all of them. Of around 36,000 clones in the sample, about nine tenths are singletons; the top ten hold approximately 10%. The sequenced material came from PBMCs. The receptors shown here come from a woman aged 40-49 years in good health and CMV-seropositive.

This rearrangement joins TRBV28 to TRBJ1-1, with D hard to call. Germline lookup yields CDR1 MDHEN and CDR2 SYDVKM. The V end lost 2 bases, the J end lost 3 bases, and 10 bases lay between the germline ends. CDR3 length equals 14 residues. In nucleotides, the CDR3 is TGTGCCAGCAGTTTAGTATCCCCTGACACTGAAGCTTTCTTT. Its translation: CASSLVSPDTEAFF.

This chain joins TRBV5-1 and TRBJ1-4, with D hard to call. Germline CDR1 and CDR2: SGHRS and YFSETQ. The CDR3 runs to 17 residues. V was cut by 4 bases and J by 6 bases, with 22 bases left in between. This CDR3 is CASSPWGAAETDEKLFF. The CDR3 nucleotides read TGCGCCAGCAGCCCCTGGGGAGCCGCGGAGACTGATGAAAAACTGTTTTTT.

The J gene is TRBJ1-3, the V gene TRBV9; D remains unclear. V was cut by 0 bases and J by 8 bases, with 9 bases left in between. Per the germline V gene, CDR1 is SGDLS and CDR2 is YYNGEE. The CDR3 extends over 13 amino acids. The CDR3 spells CASSVGGIDTIYF. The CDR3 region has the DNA TGTGCCAGCAGCGTAGGCGGGATAGACACCATATATTTT.

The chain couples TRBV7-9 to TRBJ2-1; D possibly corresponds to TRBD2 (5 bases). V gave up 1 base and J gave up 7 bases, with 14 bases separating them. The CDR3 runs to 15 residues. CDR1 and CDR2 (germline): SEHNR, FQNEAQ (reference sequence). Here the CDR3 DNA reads TGTGCCAGCAGCTTAGGCGGGTCATCAATTAATGAGCAGTTCTTC. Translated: CASSLGGSSINEQFF.

The CDR3 DNA sequence: TGCAGCGCCGGGGGGGACAGGGTAGTCAATGAGCAGTTCTTC. Its protein is CSAGGDRVVNEQFF. This chain connects TRBV29-1 to TRBJ2-1, with TRBD1 as a possible D gene (9 bases). The V end lost 7 bases, the J end lost 6 bases, and 19 bases lay between the germline ends. The CDR3 totals 14 residues. Germline values: CDR1 SQVTM, CDR2 ANQGSEA.

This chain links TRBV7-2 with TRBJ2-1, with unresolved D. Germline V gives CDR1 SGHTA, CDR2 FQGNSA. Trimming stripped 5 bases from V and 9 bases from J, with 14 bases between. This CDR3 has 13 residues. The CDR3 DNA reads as TGTGCCAGCAGCCTACCCTTTTCGTCTGAGCAGTTCTTC. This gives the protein CASSLPFSSEQFF.

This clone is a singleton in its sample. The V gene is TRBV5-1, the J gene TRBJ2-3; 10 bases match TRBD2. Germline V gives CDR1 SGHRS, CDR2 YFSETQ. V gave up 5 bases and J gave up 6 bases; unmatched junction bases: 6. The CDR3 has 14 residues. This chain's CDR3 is CASSPGLARDTQYF. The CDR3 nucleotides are TGCGCCAGCAGTCCGGGACTAGCGAGGGATACGCAGTATTTT.

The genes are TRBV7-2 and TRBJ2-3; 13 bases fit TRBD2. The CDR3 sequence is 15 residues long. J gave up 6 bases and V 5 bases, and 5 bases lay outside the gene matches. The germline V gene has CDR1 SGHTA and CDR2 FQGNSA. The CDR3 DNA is TGTGCCAGCAGCGTGGGACTAGCGGGGTCCGATACGCAGTATTTT. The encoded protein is CASSVGLAGSDTQYF.

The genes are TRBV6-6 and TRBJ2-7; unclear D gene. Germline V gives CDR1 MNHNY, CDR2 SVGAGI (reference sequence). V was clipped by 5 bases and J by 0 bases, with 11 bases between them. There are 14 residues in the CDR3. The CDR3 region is CASSTDTDSYEQYF. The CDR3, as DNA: TGTGCCAGCAGTACAGACACGGACTCCTACGAGCAGTACTTC.

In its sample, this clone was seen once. The CDR3 DNA reads TGTGCCAGCAGCTTAGGGACAGGGGCTGGAAACACCATATATTTT. Protein sequence: CASSLGTGAGNTIYF. The chain joins TRBV7-2 to TRBJ1-3; TRBD1 aligns across 9 bases. The germline CDR1 and CDR2 sequences are SGHTA and FQGNSA. The CDR3 sequence is 15 residues long. V lost 1 base, J lost 2 bases, and 0 bases stayed unmatched.

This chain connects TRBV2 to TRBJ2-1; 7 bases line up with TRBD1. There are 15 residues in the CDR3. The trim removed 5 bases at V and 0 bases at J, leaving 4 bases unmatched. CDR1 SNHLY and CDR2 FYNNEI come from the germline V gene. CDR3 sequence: CASSKTGLSYNEQFF. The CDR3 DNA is TGTGCCAGCAGTAAGACAGGGCTCTCCTACAATGAGCAGTTCTTC. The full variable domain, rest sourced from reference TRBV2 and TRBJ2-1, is EPEVTQTPSHQVTQMGQEVILRCVPISNHLYFYWYRQILGQKVEFLVSFYNNEISEKSEIFDDQFSVERPDGSNFTLKIRSTKLEDSAMYFCASSKTGLSYNEQFFGPGTRLTVL.

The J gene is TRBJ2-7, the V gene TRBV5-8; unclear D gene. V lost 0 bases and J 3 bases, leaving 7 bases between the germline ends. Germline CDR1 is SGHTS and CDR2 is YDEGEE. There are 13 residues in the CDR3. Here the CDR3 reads CASSLVAFYEQYF. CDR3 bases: TGTGCCAGCAGCTTGGTAGCATTCTACGAGCAGTACTTC.

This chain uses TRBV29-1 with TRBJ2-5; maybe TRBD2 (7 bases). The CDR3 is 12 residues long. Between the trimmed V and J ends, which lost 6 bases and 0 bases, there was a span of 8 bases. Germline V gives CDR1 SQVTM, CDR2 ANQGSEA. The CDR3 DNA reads TGCAGCGTAGGGGGGGACCAAGAGACCCAGTACTTC. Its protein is CSVGGDQETQYF.